This entry is about one TCR beta chain. The PCR made use of 60 Vbeta and 13 Jbeta primers. Some clones are missing from TCRdb's copy, which holds only in-frame ones; the method was immunoSEQ multiplex PCR. Found here are roughly 250,000 clones, about four fifths of them singletons; the top ten hold approximately 0.3%. The data were obtained in a study of cytomegalovirus exposure and HLA in healthy donors. V trimming: 6 bases; J trimming: 7 bases; junction bases outside the gene matches: 14. The CDR3 runs to 15 residues. The germline gives CDR1 MNHNS, CDR2 SASEGT. The material sequenced was PBMCs. The V and J genes are TRBV6-1 and TRBJ2-7; 8 nucleotides match TRBD1. The receptor was derived from a girl between 2 and 10 years old in good health and CMV-seronegative. DNA of the CDR3: TGTGCCAGCAGATCAACCCGGGACAGGCCCCTGGAGCAGTACTTC. Protein product: CASRSTRDRPLEQYF.